This T cell receptor beta chain was obtained from a study of T cells in Graves' hyperthyroidism and ophthalmopathy. PBMCs were collected from a roughly 10 ml volume of fresh peripheral blood. This CDR3 region has 15 residues. V gave up 5 bases and J gave up 0 bases, with 12 bases separating them. Germline lookup yields CDR1 SGHAT and CDR2 FQNNGV. Amplification targeted TCR beta CDR3 regions from RNA transcripts. Primed by the HTBI set, a first-round RT-PCR was run on the TCR CDR3. A single record per CDR3 protein comes from TCRdb applying MiXCR to the multiplex PCR reads. The data hold approximately 300,000 distinct CDR3 sequences, with around 19% observed a single time. The table lists this clonotype with many counts. What it binds is not known. Study-level findings and limits: Ophthalmopathy prediction by the model preceded onset by a median approximately 5.9 months.

The sample comprised blood. V and J are TRBV11-2 and TRBJ2-3; weak D call: TRBD2 (5 bases). This receptor was identified in a middle-aged man with Graves' ophthalmopathy. CDR3 coding DNA: TGTGCCAGCAGCAAGAGCGGATTTAGCACAGATACGCAGTATTTT. This sequence encodes CASSKSGFSTDTQYF. The whole variable domain, filled in from reference TRBV11-2 and TRBJ2-3, reads EAGVAQSPRYKIIEKRQSVAFWCNPISGHATLYWYQQILGQGPKLLIQFQNNGVVDDSQLPKDRFSAERLKGVDSTLKIQPAKLEDSAVYLCASSKSGFSTDTQYFGPGTRLTVL.